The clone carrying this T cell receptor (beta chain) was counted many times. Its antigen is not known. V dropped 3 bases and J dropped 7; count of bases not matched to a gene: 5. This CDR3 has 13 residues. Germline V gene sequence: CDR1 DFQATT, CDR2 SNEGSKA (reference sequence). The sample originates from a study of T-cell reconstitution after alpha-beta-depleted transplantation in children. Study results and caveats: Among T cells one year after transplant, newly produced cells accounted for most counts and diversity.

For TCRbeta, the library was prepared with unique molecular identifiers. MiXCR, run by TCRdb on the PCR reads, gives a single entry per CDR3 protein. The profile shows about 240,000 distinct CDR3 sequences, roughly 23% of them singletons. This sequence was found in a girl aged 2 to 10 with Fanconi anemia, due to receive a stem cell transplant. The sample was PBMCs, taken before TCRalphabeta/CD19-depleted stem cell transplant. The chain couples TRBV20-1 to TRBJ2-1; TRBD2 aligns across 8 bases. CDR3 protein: CSASKGLGNEQFF. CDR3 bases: TGCAGTGCTAGTAAGGGACTAGGGAATGAGCAGTTCTTC.